The clone carrying this T cell receptor beta chain was counted a few times. Its antigen is undetermined. There are 16 residues in the CDR3. Trimming removed 2 bases at V and 0 bases at J, with 14 bases between. CDR1 MNHEY and CDR2 SVGAGI come from the germline V gene. The data are from a study of beta chain features in type 1 diabetes. Overall study findings and caveats: Among type 1 diabetes patients, VDJ junctions had fewer insertions and more deletions. Within each of all four CD4+ subsets, Type 1 diabetes patients had TCRB CDR3s that were moderately but significantly shorter.

The whole isolated RNA underwent reverse transcription, so sequencing captured expressed TCRB transcripts. Sequencing was performed with immunoSEQ multiplex PCR; in TCRdb, only in-frame clones are kept and a portion is missing. The sample holds roughly 300,000 clones; roughly 8% are singletons and the top ten take roughly 0.44%. A single heparinised draw of approximately 110 mL on average was taken per donor. The chain joins TRBV6-5 to TRBJ2-7; D gene ambiguous. The sequenced material came from central memory CD4+ T cells from blood. The TCR sequence derives from a woman younger than 30 in good health. CDR3 sequence reads: CASSYRGSPTSYEQYF. The CDR3 DNA sequence: TGTGCCAGCAGTTACCGTGGCAGCCCGACCTCCTACGAGCAGTACTTC.